The 15 T cell receptor beta chains in this list originate from one sample, sequenced in a study of cytomegalovirus exposure and HLA in healthy donors. Both 60 Vbeta primers and 13 Jbeta primers went into the PCR. Libraries were prepared by immunoSEQ multiplex PCR; TCRdb keeps only in-frame clonotypes and omits some of them. Of about 130,000 clones in the sample, roughly three fifths are singletons; the top ten hold 2% to 3%. The sample consisted of PBMCs. Receptors were obtained from a woman between 40 and 55 years old in good health and CMV-seronegative.

The chain is built from TRBV18 and TRBJ1-5; 7 positions match TRBD1. Germline V gene lookup returns CDR1 KGHSH and CDR2 LQKENI. CDR3 length: 13 residues. V was clipped by 2 bases and J by 8 bases; unmatched bases: 3. The CDR3 region is CASSPGTAKPQHF. CDR3 nucleotides: TGTGCCAGCTCACCAGGGACAGCGAAGCCCCAGCATTTT.

The V call is TRBV7-2, the J call TRBJ2-5; tentative D call: TRBD1 (5 bases). V lost 3 bases to trimming and J lost 0 bases, with 8 bases between them. From germline, CDR1 is SGHTA and CDR2 FQGNSA. The CDR3 is 14 residues long. The CDR3, as DNA: TGTGCCAGCAGCTTCGACAGTAACCAAGAGACCCAGTACTTC. This translates into CASSFDSNQETQYF.

V usage is TRBV7-3 and J usage is TRBJ2-3, with unresolved D. Trimming pared 0 bases from V and 3 bases from J, leaving 10 bases between. The CDR3 contains 15 residues. The germline CDR1 and CDR2 sequences are SGHTA and FQGTGA. Here the CDR3 reads CASSLTPPPTDTQYF. DNA for the CDR3: TGTGCCAGCAGCTTAACTCCCCCTCCTACAGATACGCAGTATTTT.

The V and J genes are TRBV2 and TRBJ1-4, with 8 positions matching TRBD1. CDR3 size: 13 residues. The germline CDR1 and CDR2 sequences are SNHLY and FYNNEI. The trim removed 10 bases at V and 6 bases at J, leaving 7 bases unmatched. As DNA, the CDR3 is TGTGCCACCCAGGGGGCCGAAGATGAAAAACTGTTTTTT. Protein product: CATQGAEDEKLFF.

The chain combines TRBV4-2 with TRBJ2-1; D remains ambiguous. The CDR3 is made up of 17 amino acids. Germline loops: CDR1 LGHNA, CDR2 YNFKEQ. The V end lost 0 bases, the J end lost 0 bases, and 12 bases lay between the germline ends. CDR3 coding DNA: TGTGCCAGCAGCCAAGACGAGGTTCGGAGCTCCTACAATGAGCAGTTCTTC. It codes for CASSQDEVRSSYNEQFF.

This clone was seen more than once but under ten times. V gene TRBV5-5 combines with J gene TRBJ2-7; no reliable D call. Germline CDR1 reads SGHKS; CDR2 reads YYEKEE (reference sequence). The CDR3 extends over 17 amino acids. Trimming took off 0 bases at V and 4 bases at J, with 20 bases between the two ends. CDR3 nucleotides: TGTGCCAGCAGCTTGGGGCATAACGTAAACCCCTTGTACGAGCAGTACTTC. Translated, it gives CASSLGHNVNPLYEQYF.

The chain recombines TRBV5-8 with TRBJ1-5; D not certain. The ends were cut back, 4 bases at V and 7 bases at J, with 18 bases in the middle. CDR1 is SGHTS and CDR2 is YDEGEE in the germline V gene. This CDR3 has 15 amino acids. CDR3 region: CASSRSTLVYQPQHF. CDR3 bases: TGTGCCAGCAGCCGGTCCACTTTAGTCTACCAGCCCCAGCATTTT.

The chain recombines TRBV6-5 with TRBJ1-3; D is perhaps TRBD1 (5 bases). V lost 4 bases to trimming and J lost 2 bases, with 9 bases between them. Germline CDR1 MNHEY, CDR2 SVGAGI. This CDR3 is built from 14 residues. CDR3 loop: CASSSIRAGNTIYF. DNA for the CDR3: TGTGCCAGCAGTTCTATCAGGGCTGGAAACACCATATATTTT.

This clone was found a few times. The chain links TRBV9 to TRBJ1-4; 7 bases agree with TRBD1. With 3 bases clipped from V and 6 bases from J, the junction kept 5 bases outside the gene matches. This CDR3 is 14 amino acids long. Germline CDR1 is SGDLS and CDR2 is YYNGEE. CDR3 sequence reads: CASSEGALDEKLFF. The DNA of the CDR3 is TGTGCCAGCAGCGAGGGGGCTCTGGATGAAAAACTGTTTTTT.

This clone has only a few counts. This sequence joins TRBV2 and TRBJ1-1; D uncertain. The germline V gene has CDR1 SNHLY and CDR2 FYNNEI. This CDR3 is 14 amino acids long. Between the trimmed V and J ends, which lost 4 bases and 0 bases, there was a span of 9 bases. CDR3 nucleotides: TGTGCCAGCAGTGTGGCAGAATTGAACACTGAAGCTTTCTTT. Translated, it gives CASSVAELNTEAFF.

This chain uses TRBV2 with TRBJ1-5, with 7 bases that match TRBD1. With V trimmed by 10 bases and J by 4 bases, 7 bases remained unmatched. Germline V CDR1 and CDR2: SNHLY, FYNNEI. The CDR3 consists of 13 residues. CDR3 coding DNA: TGTGCCACCAGACAGGGTAGTAATCAGCCCCAGCATTTT. Its protein is CATRQGSNQPQHF.

The rearrangement uses TRBV7-9 and TRBJ1-5; 7 bases are a match to TRBD1. In germline, CDR1 is SEHNR, CDR2 FQNEAQ (reference sequence). The CDR3 is made up of 18 amino acids. The ends lost 5 bases at V and 2 bases at J; junction bases unmatched: 15. Written as DNA, the CDR3 is TGTGCCAGCAGCACGATAGACAGGGATGGTTTTGGCAATCAGCCCCAGCATTTT. This encodes CASSTIDRDGFGNQPQHF. Combining the CDR3 with reference TRBV7-9 and TRBJ1-5 gives the whole variable domain DTGVSQNPRHKITKRGQNVTFRCDPISEHNRLYWYRQTLGQGPEFLTYFQNEAQLEKSRLLSDRFSAERPKGSFSTLEIQRTEQGDSAMYLCASSTIDRDGFGNQPQHFGDGTRLSIL.

This chain connects TRBV28 to TRBJ2-1; 7 bases match TRBD2. This CDR3 is 16 amino acids long. Trimming removed 5 bases from V and 6 bases from J; junction bases left unmatched: 13. Germline V gives CDR1 MDHEN, CDR2 SYDVKM. The CDR3 protein is CASSLLAGLPGNEQFF. CDR3 coding DNA: TGTGCCAGCAGTCTGTTAGCGGGCCTGCCGGGCAATGAGCAGTTCTTC.

This chain connects TRBV6-5 to TRBJ2-7; TRBD1 is a possible D gene (5 bases). The CDR3 is made up of 12 amino acids. Germline CDR1 reads MNHEY; CDR2 reads SVGAGI. Trimming stripped 5 bases from V and 6 bases from J, with 11 bases between. The CDR3 nucleotides are TGTGCCAGCAGTCAAAGGGGATTCGAGCAGTACTTC. Its translation is CASSQRGFEQYF.

This clone was observed a handful of times. The chain links TRBV4-1 to TRBJ1-2; 12 nucleotides agree with TRBD1. This CDR3 contains 17 residues. J lost 3 bases, V lost 1 base, and 6 bases had no gene match. Germline loops: CDR1 MGHRA, CDR2 YSYEKL. DNA of the CDR3: TGCGCCAGCAGCCAAGCGGGACAGGGGGCAGCTGACTATGGCTACACCTTC. Translating it yields CASSQAGQGAADYGYTF.